These T cell receptor beta chains were read from a single sample in a study of radiotherapy plus CTLA-4 blockade in lung cancer. The repertoire was sequenced with immunoSEQ multiplex PCR; TCRdb's copy has only in-frame clones and lacks some. The table shows about 98,000 clones, with around 88% occurring only once. Sequences were derived from peripheral blood, sampled from a patient treated with radiotherapy plus ipilimumab. The receptors derive from a human donor with non-small cell lung cancer that progressed on radiotherapy plus ipilimumab. Each CDR3 is given with its conserved first and last residue. A D gene is named only where the DNA matches it firmly. Size is stated for part of the rows, as once, few or many counts, or as a class when the clone is expanded.

V	size	J	D	length	CDR3	DNA
TRBV11-3	NA	TRBJ2-7	NA	13	CASSTGEIGEQYF	TGTGCCAGCAGTACGGGAGAAATAGGCGAGCAGTACTTC
TRBV2	NA	TRBJ1-4	NA	14	CASRANGVREKLFF	TGTGCCAGCAGAGCCAACGGGGTGAGGGAAAAACTGTTTTTT
TRBV2	NA	TRBJ2-4	NA	12	CASTHRVGIQYF	TGTGCCAGCACTCACAGGGTAGGCATTCAGTACTTC
TRBV27	NA	TRBJ2-1	TRBD2	17	CASSSTTSGRAFVEQFF	TGTGCCAGCAGTTCAACCACTAGCGGGAGGGCTTTCGTTGAGCAGTTCTTC
TRBV4-1	once	TRBJ1-5	TRBD1	16	CASSQDFDRGFQPQHF	TGCGCCAGCAGCCAAGATTTCGACAGGGGATTTCAGCCCCAGCATTTT
TRBV13	NA	TRBJ2-1	TRBD2	15	CASSFGTSGSNEQFF	TGTGCCAGCAGCTTTGGTACTAGCGGGAGCAATGAGCAGTTCTTC
TRBV11-2	few	TRBJ2-3	TRBD2	17	CASSLDTSGRPTDTQYF	TGTGCCAGCAGCTTAGATACTAGCGGGAGGCCCACAGATACGCAGTATTTT
TRBV7-2	once	TRBJ2-7	TRBD2	14	CASSFTGTRGEQYF	TGTGCCAGCAGCTTTACCGGGACTAGGGGCGAGCAGTACTTC
TRBV5-4	NA	TRBJ2-7	NA	15	CASSSDPVWGREQYF	TGTGCCAGCAGTTCTGACCCTGTTTGGGGTCGGGAGCAGTACTTC
TRBV15	NA	TRBJ2-1	NA	15	CATSTGQWGDNEQFF	TGTGCCACCAGCACAGGACAGTGGGGAGACAATGAGCAGTTCTTC
TRBV19	NA	TRBJ1-2	NA	12	CASRTEDYGYTF	TGTGCCAGCAGGACAGAGGACTATGGCTACACCTTC
TRBV18	NA	TRBJ2-3	NA	16	CASSPRVQLRTDTQYF	TGTGCCAGCTCACCAAGGGTCCAATTAAGGACAGATACGCAGTATTTT
TRBV10-3	NA	TRBJ2-7	TRBD2	11	CAAGGAYEQYF	TGTGCCGCGGGGGGGGCCTACGAGCAGTACTTC
TRBV11-3	NA	TRBJ2-7	NA	14	CASSFRGTSYEQYF	TGTGCCAGCAGCTTCCGGGGAACCTCCTACGAGCAGTACTTC
TRBV5-1	once	TRBJ2-1	TRBD2	15	CASSKTSGLYNEQFF	TGCGCCAGCAGCAAGACTAGCGGACTCTACAATGAGCAGTTCTTC
TRBV6-1	NA	TRBJ2-3	NA	13	CASIRDLTDTQYF	TGTGCCAGCATTCGGGATCTCACAGATACGCAGTATTTT
TRBV5-1	NA	TRBJ1-1	TRBD1	14	CASSLLQGDTEAFF	TGCGCCAGCAGCTTGCTTCAGGGGGACACTGAAGCTTTCTTT
TRBV11-3	NA	TRBJ2-1	TRBD2	15	CARPTGGPCYNEQFF	TGTGCCAGACCCACGGGGGGGCCATGCTACAATGAGCAGTTCTTC
TRBV2	NA	TRBJ1-2	TRBD1	14	CASRGGQGNYGYTF	TGTGCCAGCAGAGGAGGACAGGGGAACTATGGCTACACCTTC
TRBV4-1	few	TRBJ1-3	NA	17	CASSQDSQGANGNTIYF	TGCGCCAGCAGCCAAGATTCTCAGGGAGCTAATGGAAACACCATATATTTT
TRBV18	NA	TRBJ2-6	TRBD2	17	CASSPGLANSGANVLTF	TGTGCCAGCTCACCGGGACTAGCGAACTCTGGGGCCAACGTCCTGACTTTC
TRBV5-1	NA	TRBJ1-6	NA	16	CASSLAVGQGNSPLHF	TGCGCCAGCAGCTTGGCCGTAGGGCAGGGCAATTCACCCCTCCACTTT
TRBV5-1	NA	TRBJ2-2	NA	14	CASTEQGNTGELFF	TGCGCCAGCACCGAGCAGGGGAACACCGGGGAGCTGTTTTTT
TRBV7-8	NA	TRBJ2-2	NA	16	CASSLDMGRSTGELFF	TGTGCCAGCAGCTTAGATATGGGACGTAGCACCGGGGAGCTGTTTTTT
TRBV5-1	NA	TRBJ2-7	NA	15	CASSLGPGREYEQYF	TGCGCCAGCAGCTTGGGACCCGGGAGAGAGTACGAGCAGTACTTC
TRBV9	few	TRBJ2-1	TRBD2	15	CASSVVAGPYNEQFF	TGTGCCAGCAGCGTAGTAGCGGGGCCCTACAATGAGCAGTTCTTC
TRBV5-4	NA	TRBJ2-1	NA	16	CASSLRQESSYNEQFF	TGTGCCAGCAGCTTGAGACAGGAGTCCTCCTACAATGAGCAGTTCTTC